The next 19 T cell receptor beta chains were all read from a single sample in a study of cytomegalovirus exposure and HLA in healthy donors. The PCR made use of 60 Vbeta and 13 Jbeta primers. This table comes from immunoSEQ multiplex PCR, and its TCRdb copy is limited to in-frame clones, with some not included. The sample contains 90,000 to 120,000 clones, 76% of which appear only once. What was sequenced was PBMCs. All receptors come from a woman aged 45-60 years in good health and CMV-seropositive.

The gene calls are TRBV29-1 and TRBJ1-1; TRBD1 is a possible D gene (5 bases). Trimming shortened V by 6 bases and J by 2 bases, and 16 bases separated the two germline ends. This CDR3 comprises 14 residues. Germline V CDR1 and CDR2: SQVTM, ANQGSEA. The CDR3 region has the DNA TGCAGCGTCGGCGGGGCAGTCATTAACACTGAAGCTTTCTTT. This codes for CSVGGAVINTEAFF.

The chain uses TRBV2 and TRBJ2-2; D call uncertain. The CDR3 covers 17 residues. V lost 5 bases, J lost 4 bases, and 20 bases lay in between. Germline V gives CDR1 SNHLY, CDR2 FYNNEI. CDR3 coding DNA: TGTGCCAGCAGTCGCGATCGCCGTAGAACCCCCACCGGGGAGCTGTTTTTT. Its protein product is CASSRDRRRTPTGELFF.

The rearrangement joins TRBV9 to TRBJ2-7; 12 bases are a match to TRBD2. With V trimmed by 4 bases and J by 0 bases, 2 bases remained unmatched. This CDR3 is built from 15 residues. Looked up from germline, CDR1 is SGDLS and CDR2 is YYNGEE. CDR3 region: CASSPSGRASYEQYF. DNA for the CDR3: TGTGCCAGCAGCCCTAGCGGGAGGGCCTCCTACGAGCAGTACTTC.

The CDR3 nucleotides read TGTGCCAGCTCACCCCGCCCCGGACAGGACAGTGGAAACACCATATATTTT. Protein product: CASSPRPGQDSGNTIYF. The rearrangement uses TRBV18 and TRBJ1-3; 7 bases line up with TRBD1. The CDR3 runs 17 residues. From germline, CDR1 is KGHSH and CDR2 LQKENI. J was trimmed by 3 bases and V by 3 bases; bases with no gene match: 11.

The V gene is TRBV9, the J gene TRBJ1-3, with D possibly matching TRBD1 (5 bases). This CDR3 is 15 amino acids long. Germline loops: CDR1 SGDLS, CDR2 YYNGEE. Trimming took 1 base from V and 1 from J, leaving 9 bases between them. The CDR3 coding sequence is TGTGCCAGCAGCGTAAGTCAGGGTTCTGGAAACACCATATATTTT. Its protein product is CASSVSQGSGNTIYF. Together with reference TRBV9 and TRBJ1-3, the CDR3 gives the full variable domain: DSGVTQTPKHLITATGQRVTLRCSPRSGDLSVYWYQQSLDQGLQFLIQYYNGEERAKGNILERFSAQQFPDLHSELNLSSLELGDSALYFCASSVSQGSGNTIYFGEGSWLTVV.

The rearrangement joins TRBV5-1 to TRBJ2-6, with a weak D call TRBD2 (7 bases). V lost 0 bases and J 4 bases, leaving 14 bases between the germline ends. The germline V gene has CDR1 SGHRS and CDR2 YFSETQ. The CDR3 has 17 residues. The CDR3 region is CASSLGGGATGANVLTF. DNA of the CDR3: TGCGCCAGCAGCTTGGGCGGGGGCGCAACCGGGGCCAACGTCCTGACTTTC.

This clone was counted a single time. The CDR3 spells CASSPGTEGEQYF. The CDR3 coding sequence is TGTGCCAGCTCCCCCGGGACAGAAGGCGAGCAGTACTTC. The chain employs TRBV18 and TRBJ2-7, with TRBD1 matching over 7 bases. Germline V CDR1 and CDR2: KGHSH, LQKENI. This CDR3 is 13 amino acids long. V shed 6 bases, J shed 6 bases, and the junction held 8 bases outside the gene matches.

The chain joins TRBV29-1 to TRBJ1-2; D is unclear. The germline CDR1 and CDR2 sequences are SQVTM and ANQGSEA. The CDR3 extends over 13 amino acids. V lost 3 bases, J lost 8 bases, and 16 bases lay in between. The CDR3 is CSVDSGKRGGYTF. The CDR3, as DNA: TGCAGCGTTGATTCGGGGAAGCGGGGAGGCTACACCTTC.

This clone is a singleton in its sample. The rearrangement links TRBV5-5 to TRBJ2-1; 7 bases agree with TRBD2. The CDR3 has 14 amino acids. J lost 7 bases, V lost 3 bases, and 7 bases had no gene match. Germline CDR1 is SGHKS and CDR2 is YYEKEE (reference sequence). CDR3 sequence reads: CASSSPGTTNEQFF. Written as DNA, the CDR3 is TGTGCCAGCAGCTCCCCCGGGACTACAAATGAGCAGTTCTTC. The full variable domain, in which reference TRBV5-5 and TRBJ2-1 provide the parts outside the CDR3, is DAGVTQSPTHLIKTRGQQVTLRCSPISGHKSVSWYQQVLGQGPQFIFQYYEKEERGRGNFPDRFSARQFPNYSSELNVNALLLGDSALYLCASSSPGTTNEQFFGPGTRLTVL.

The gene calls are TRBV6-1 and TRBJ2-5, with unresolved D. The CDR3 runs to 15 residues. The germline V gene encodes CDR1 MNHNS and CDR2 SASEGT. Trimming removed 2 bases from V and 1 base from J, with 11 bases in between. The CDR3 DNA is TGTGCCAGCAGTGAACCAGGTGGTCTCCAAGAGACCCAGTACTTC. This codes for CASSEPGGLQETQYF.

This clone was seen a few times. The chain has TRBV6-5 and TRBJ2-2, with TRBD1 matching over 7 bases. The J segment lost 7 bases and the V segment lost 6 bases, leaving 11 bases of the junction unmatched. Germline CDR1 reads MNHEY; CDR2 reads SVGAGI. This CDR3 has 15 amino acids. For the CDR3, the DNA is TGTGCCAGCAGACCTAGACAGGGCTTCTACGGGGAGCTGTTTTTT. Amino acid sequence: CASRPRQGFYGELFF.

The CDR3 protein is CASTMGTGTYEQYF. The CDR3 DNA sequence: TGTGCCAGCACCATGGGGACAGGTACCTACGAGCAGTACTTC. The chain employs TRBV6-5 and TRBJ2-7, with 8 bases fitting TRBD1. Per germline, CDR1 MNHEY and CDR2 SVGAGI. V was pared by 7 bases and J by 2 bases, with 7 bases of the junction left unmatched. The CDR3 is 14 amino acids.

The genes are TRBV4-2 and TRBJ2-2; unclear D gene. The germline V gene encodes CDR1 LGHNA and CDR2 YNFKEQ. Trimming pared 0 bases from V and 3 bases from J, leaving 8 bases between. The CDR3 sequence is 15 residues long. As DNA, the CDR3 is TGTGCCAGCAGCCAAGATCGCGGAGACACCGGGGAGCTGTTTTTT. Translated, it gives CASSQDRGDTGELFF.

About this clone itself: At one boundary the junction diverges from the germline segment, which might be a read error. The CDR3 is CSSSLVPSGTPIDYEQYF. The CDR3 region has the DNA TGTTCCAGCAGCTTAGTGCCTAGCGGGACCCCTATTGACTACGAGCAGTACTTC. V is TRBV7-9 and J is TRBJ2-7; 9 bases align to TRBD2. The CDR3 runs to 18 residues. Germline lookup yields CDR1 SEHNR and CDR2 FQNEAQ (reference sequence).

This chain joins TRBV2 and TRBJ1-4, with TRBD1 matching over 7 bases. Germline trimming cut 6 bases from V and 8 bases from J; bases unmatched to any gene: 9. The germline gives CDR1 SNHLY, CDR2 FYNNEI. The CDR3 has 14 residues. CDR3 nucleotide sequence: TGTGCCAGCAGGACGACAGGGCGTGACGAAAAACTGTTTTTT. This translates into CASRTTGRDEKLFF.

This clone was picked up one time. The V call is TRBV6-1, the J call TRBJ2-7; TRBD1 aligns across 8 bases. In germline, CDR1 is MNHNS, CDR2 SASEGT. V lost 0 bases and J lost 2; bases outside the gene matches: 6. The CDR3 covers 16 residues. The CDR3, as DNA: TGTGCCAGCAGTGAAGCCTGGACAGGGAATCCCTACGAGCAGTACTTC. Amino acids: CASSEAWTGNPYEQYF.

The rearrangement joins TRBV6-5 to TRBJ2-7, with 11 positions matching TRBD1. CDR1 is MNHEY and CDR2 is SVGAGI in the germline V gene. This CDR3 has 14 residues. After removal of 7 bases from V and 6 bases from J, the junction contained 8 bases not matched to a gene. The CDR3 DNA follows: TGTGCCAGCAATCCAGGGACAGGGGGATTCGAGCAGTACTTC. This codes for CASNPGTGGFEQYF.

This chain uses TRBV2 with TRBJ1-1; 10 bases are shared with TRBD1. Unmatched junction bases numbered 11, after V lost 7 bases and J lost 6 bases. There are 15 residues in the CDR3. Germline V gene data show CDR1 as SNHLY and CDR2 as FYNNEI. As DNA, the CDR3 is TGTGCCAGCAACCCGGGACAGGGGACTAGGGCTGAAGCTTTCTTT. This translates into CASNPGQGTRAEAFF.

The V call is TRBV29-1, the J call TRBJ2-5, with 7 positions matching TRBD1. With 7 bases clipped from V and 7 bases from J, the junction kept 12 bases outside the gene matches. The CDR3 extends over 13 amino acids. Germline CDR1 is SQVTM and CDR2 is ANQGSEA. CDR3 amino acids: CSAEYRGRGTQYF. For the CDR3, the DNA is TGCAGCGCCGAGTACAGGGGTCGGGGGACCCAGTACTTC. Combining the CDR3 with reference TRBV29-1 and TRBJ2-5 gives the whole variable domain SAVISQKPSRDICQRGTSLTIQCQVDSQVTMMFWYRQQPGQSLTLIATANQGSEATYESGFVIDKFPISRPNLTFSTLTVSNMSPEDSSIYLCSAEYRGRGTQYFGPGTRLLVL.